The 29 T cell receptor beta chains given below trace back to one sample, sequenced in a study of neoadjuvant anti-PD-1 for oral cavity cancer. TCRdb's copy holds only in-frame clones and misses some; the assay was immunoSEQ multiplex PCR. This table has 15,000 to 20,000 clones, around two thirds appearing once. The sample was PBMCs, taken before nivolumab (anti-PD-1) treatment. These receptors all stem from a person aged 35-79 years with oral cavity squamous cell carcinoma.

J is TRBJ2-3 and V is TRBV10-3; D might be TRBD2 (5 bases). CDR1 is ENHRY, CDR2 SYGVKD, per germline. This CDR3 spans 14 amino acids. V lost 7 bases to trimming and J lost 2 bases, with 13 bases between them. The CDR3 DNA follows: TGTGCCATCACGAGGGCGGGCCTCACAGATACGCAGTATTTT. It encodes CAITRAGLTDTQYF.

This clone was counted between two and nine times. The V call is TRBV2, the J call TRBJ1-5, with TRBD1 matching 9 bases. Trimming at V came to 1 base and at J to 3 bases, leaving 1 base not matched to a gene. The CDR3 spans 15 residues. Germline V lookup: CDR1 SNHLY, CDR2 FYNNEI. The CDR3 DNA sequence: TGTGCCAGCAGTGAAGGGGACAGGGCCAATCAGCCCCAGCATTTT. Translation: CASSEGDRANQPQHF. The full variable domain, with the rest looked up from reference TRBV2 and TRBJ1-5, is EPEVTQTPSHQVTQMGQEVILRCVPISNHLYFYWYRQILGQKVEFLVSFYNNEISEKSEIFDDQFSVERPDGSNFTLKIRSTKLEDSAMYFCASSEGDRANQPQHFGDGTRLSIL.

A single count supports this clone. The rearrangement joins TRBV5-1 to TRBJ2-1; 11 nucleotides align to TRBD2. V shed 7 bases, J shed 4 bases, and the junction held 7 bases outside the gene matches. CDR1 and CDR2 from the germline V gene are SGHRS and YFSETQ. The CDR3 runs to 15 residues. The CDR3 spells CASSTGTSGYNEQFF. CDR3 nucleotide sequence: TGCGCCAGCTCAACCGGGACTAGCGGATACAATGAGCAGTTCTTC.

This rearrangement joins TRBV9 to TRBJ2-3; tentative D call: TRBD1 (5 bases). V shed 0 bases and J shed 2 bases, with 10 bases lying between them. Germline-derived CDR1 and CDR2 are SGDLS and YYNGEE. The CDR3 is 15 residues long. CDR3 amino acids: CASSVGAGPTDTQYF. CDR3 nucleotide sequence: TGTGCCAGCAGCGTAGGGGCAGGGCCCACAGATACGCAGTATTTT.

The chain links TRBV7-2 to TRBJ1-5; no clear D. V was shortened by 4 bases and J by 0 bases, with 7 bases between the two germline ends. Germline V gene data show CDR1 as SGHTA and CDR2 as FQGNSA. CDR3 length: 14 residues. The CDR3 coding sequence is TGTGCCAGCAGCTCACAGATTAGCAATCAGCCCCAGCATTTT. Translation gives CASSSQISNQPQHF.

In this sample, this clone is medium-sized (0.01 to 0.1%). The chain recombines TRBV2 with TRBJ2-1, with a possible D match to TRBD1 (6 bases). Looked up from germline, CDR1 is SNHLY and CDR2 is FYNNEI. The V gene lost 4 bases and the J gene lost 9 bases, with 10 bases spanning the gap. The CDR3 is made up of 12 amino acids. This CDR3 is CASSVQGGEQFF. As DNA, the CDR3 is TGTGCCAGCAGTGTACAGGGCGGTGAGCAGTTCTTC.

The chain joins TRBV6-1 to TRBJ2-7; tentatively, D is TRBD1 (6 bases). The germline V gene encodes CDR1 MNHNS and CDR2 SASEGT. With 6 bases removed from V and 2 bases from J, the gap between germline ends came to 14 bases. CDR3 length equals 14 residues. The CDR3 DNA follows: TGTGCCAGCAGACCGACAGGTCTCACCTACGAGCAGTACTTC. The encoded protein is CASRPTGLTYEQYF.

The chain employs TRBV6-5 and TRBJ2-1, with 7 bases aligning to TRBD1. Germline V gene lookup returns CDR1 MNHEY and CDR2 SVGAGI. CDR3 length: 12 residues. The J segment lost 11 bases and the V segment lost 4 bases, leaving 5 bases of the junction unmatched. DNA of the CDR3: TGTGCCAGCAGTTCCCCGGGACAGAAGCAGTTCTTC. Protein sequence: CASSSPGQKQFF.

The chain uses TRBV28 and TRBJ1-2, with TRBD1 matching over 8 bases. The CDR3 runs to 13 residues. Per germline, CDR1 MDHEN and CDR2 SYDVKM. The CDR3 DNA sequence: TGTGCAACGGGACAGGCGACCCTATATGGCTACACCTTC. Translated, it gives CATGQATLYGYTF.

The sample holds a few counts of this clone. The chain uses TRBV4-1 and TRBJ2-2, with D possibly being TRBD2 (5 bases). Trimming removed 8 bases from V and 2 bases from J, with 15 bases in between. This CDR3 contains 15 residues. Germline V lookup: CDR1 MGHRA, CDR2 YSYEKL. The CDR3 region is CASRAQEVNTGELFF. The CDR3 DNA reads TGCGCCAGCCGGGCGCAGGAGGTTAACACCGGGGAGCTGTTTTTT.

This chain connects TRBV30 to TRBJ2-6; TRBD1 matches at 7 bases. The V and J ends lost 8 bases and 4 bases, in that order; junction bases with no gene match: 8. This CDR3 has 14 amino acids. CDR1 and CDR2 from the germline V gene are GTSNPN and SVGIG (reference sequence). CDR3 DNA sequence: TGTGCCAAAAACAGGGGATCAGGGGCCAACGTCCTGACTTTC. It specifies CAKNRGSGANVLTF.

This sequence joins TRBV14 and TRBJ1-1; no definite D call. Germline assignment: CDR1 SGHDN and CDR2 FVKESK. The CDR3 has 13 amino acids. The V gene lost 4 bases and the J gene lost 0 bases, with 6 bases spanning the gap. The CDR3 spells CASSPQLNTEAFF. The CDR3 nucleotides are TGTGCCAGCAGCCCACAACTGAACACTGAAGCTTTCTTT.

Only a few counts were recorded for this clone. The V and J genes are TRBV5-6 and TRBJ2-6; 7 bases fit TRBD2. J was trimmed by 0 bases and V by 4 bases; bases with no gene match: 7. The length of the CDR3 is 17 residues. Looked up from germline, CDR1 is SGHDT and CDR2 is YYEEEE. In DNA form, the CDR3 reads TGTGCCAGCAGCCCCCCGGCGGGAGACTCTGGGGCCAACGTCCTGACTTTC. It codes for CASSPPAGDSGANVLTF.

The chain has TRBV7-6 and TRBJ2-2; TRBD2 might be the D (5 bases). CDR1 SGHVS and CDR2 FNYEAQ come from the germline V gene. V was shortened by 2 bases and J by 13 bases, with 11 bases between the two germline ends. The CDR3 totals 12 residues. CDR3 sequence (DNA): TGTGCCAGCAGCTTATCCGAGGGAAGGCTGTTTTTT. It codes for CASSLSEGRLFF.

The chain links TRBV6-1 to TRBJ1-1; 7 bases map to TRBD1. After removal of 4 bases from V and 1 base from J, the junction contained 6 bases not matched to a gene. This CDR3 comprises 15 residues. Germline V gives CDR1 MNHNS, CDR2 SASEGT. Written as DNA, the CDR3 is TGTGCCAGCAGTGGACAGGGAGGAACGAACACTGAAGCTTTCTTT. Encoded protein: CASSGQGGTNTEAFF.

This clone was seen a handful of times. The chain combines TRBV30 with TRBJ1-4; D gene ambiguous. V gave up 1 base and J gave up 0 bases, with 9 bases separating them. The CDR3 is made up of 15 amino acids. Germline-derived CDR1 and CDR2 are GTSNPN and SVGIG (reference sequence). The CDR3 DNA follows: TGTGCCTGGAGTGCCTGGAGTGCAACTAATGAAAAACTGTTTTTT. This gives the protein CAWSAWSATNEKLFF.

This chain joins TRBV9 and TRBJ1-1; 9 bases fit TRBD1. J gave up 3 bases and V 0 bases, and 3 bases lay outside the gene matches. The CDR3 is made up of 15 amino acids. The germline CDR1 and CDR2 sequences are SGDLS and YYNGEE. In DNA form, the CDR3 reads TGTGCCAGCAGCGTAGGAAGGACAGGGGACACTGAAGCTTTCTTT. This codes for CASSVGRTGDTEAFF.

This clone was found a few times. The chain combines TRBV18 with TRBJ1-1, with D tentatively TRBD1 (5 bases). Looked up from germline, CDR1 is KGHSH and CDR2 is LQKENI. V lost 1 base, J lost 7 bases, and 16 bases lay in between. CDR3 length equals 15 residues. The CDR3 sequence is CASSPQQGSPNEAFF. The CDR3 DNA sequence: TGTGCCAGCTCACCACAGCAGGGATCCCCCAATGAAGCTTTCTTT.

V gene TRBV7-8 combines with J gene TRBJ1-5; perhaps TRBD1 as D (6 bases). V lost 5 bases and J lost 0, with 11 bases in between. The germline CDR1 and CDR2 sequences are SGHVS and FQNEAQ. CDR3 length: 15 amino acids. CDR3 sequence reads: CASSPQGNSNQPQHF. The CDR3 DNA sequence: TGTGCCAGCAGCCCACAGGGTAATAGCAATCAGCCCCAGCATTTT.

Here the CDR3 reads CASSVGVAANYGYTF. CDR3 in DNA: TGTGCCAGCAGCGTAGGCGTTGCGGCTAACTATGGCTACACCTTC. The chain recombines TRBV9 with TRBJ1-2; no clear D. Germline V gene sequence: CDR1 SGDLS, CDR2 YYNGEE. CDR3 length: 15 amino acids. Trimming took off 0 bases at V and 0 bases at J, with 9 bases between the two ends.

The rearrangement joins TRBV6-5 to TRBJ2-5; 14 bases fit TRBD2. Trimming took 5 bases from V and 5 from J; bases not matched to a gene: 4. The CDR3 covers 15 residues. CDR1 is MNHEY, CDR2 SVGAGI, per germline. The CDR3 loop is CASSRGTSGSETQYF. The CDR3 nucleotides read TGTGCCAGCAGTAGGGGGACTAGCGGGAGTGAGACCCAGTACTTC.

This clone was counted between two and nine times. This sequence joins TRBV19 and TRBJ2-7; tentatively, D is TRBD1 or TRBD2 (5 bases each). With 3 bases removed from V and 3 bases from J, the gap between germline ends came to 9 bases. Germline V gene lookup returns CDR1 LNHDA and CDR2 SQIVND (reference sequence). CDR3 length: 13 residues. CDR3 residues: CASSMGGGYEQYF. The CDR3, as DNA: TGTGCCAGTAGTATGGGTGGGGGCTACGAGCAGTACTTC.

V and J are TRBV7-8 and TRBJ1-5; D ambiguous. Germline V gives CDR1 SGHVS, CDR2 FQNEAQ. CDR3 length: 13 amino acids. Trimming pared 0 bases from V and 4 bases from J, leaving 4 bases between. The CDR3 sequence is CASSLAKNQPQHF. Written as DNA, the CDR3 is TGTGCCAGCAGCTTAGCGAAAAATCAGCCCCAGCATTTT.

The CDR3 here is CASSLDSLATDTQYF. CDR3 nucleotides: TGTGCCAGCAGCTTGGATTCCTTGGCCACAGATACGCAGTATTTT. V usage is TRBV5-4 and J usage is TRBJ2-3, with D uncertain. Trimming removed 0 bases from V and 2 bases from J, with 10 bases in between. This CDR3 has 15 residues. Germline lookup yields CDR1 SGHNT and CDR2 YYREEE (reference sequence).

This clone came up a few times. The V gene is TRBV2, the J gene TRBJ2-7; perhaps TRBD1 as D (6 bases). The V and J ends lost 8 bases and 4 bases respectively, with 18 bases between them. The CDR3 is made up of 14 amino acids. Germline V lookup: CDR1 SNHLY, CDR2 FYNNEI. The CDR3 reads CASQGLRTYYEQYF. DNA for the CDR3: TGTGCCAGCCAGGGGCTGCGGACATATTACGAGCAGTACTTC.

The rearrangement links TRBV30 to TRBJ1-5, with 7 bases matching TRBD1. Per germline, CDR1 GTSNPN and CDR2 SVGIG (reference sequence). The CDR3 spans 13 residues. The ends lost 2 bases at V and 4 bases at J; junction bases unmatched: 2. The CDR3 sequence: CAWSQDRNQPQHF. The CDR3 DNA follows: TGTGCCTGGAGTCAGGACAGGAATCAGCCCCAGCATTTT.

This clone has only one observation. V is TRBV4-1 and J is TRBJ2-5; D is tentatively TRBD1 or TRBD2 (6 bases each). This CDR3 is built from 16 residues. Germline CDR1 and CDR2: MGHRA and YSYEKL. Trimming cost V 1 base and J 4 bases, with 16 bases left between them. CDR3: CASSQAGAALSETQYF. The CDR3, as DNA: TGCGCCAGCAGCCAAGCGGGGGCCGCACTGTCAGAGACCCAGTACTTC.

This clone was seen a handful of times. The chain employs TRBV5-8 and TRBJ1-5; D gene uncertain. The germline V gene encodes CDR1 SGHTS and CDR2 YDEGEE. Trimming removed 2 bases from V and 4 bases from J, with 10 bases in between. CDR3 length equals 14 residues. The CDR3 DNA is TGTGCCAGCAGCTTCGGACTGGTAAATCAGCCCCAGCATTTT. Its translation: CASSFGLVNQPQHF.

This clone was seen a few times. The chain links TRBV19 to TRBJ2-1; no clear D gene. V was shortened by 2 bases and J by 0 bases, with 8 bases between the two germline ends. Germline assignment: CDR1 LNHDA and CDR2 SQIVND (reference sequence). This CDR3 has 15 residues. The CDR3 sequence is CASSISSRSYNEQFF. CDR3 DNA: TGTGCCAGTAGTATATCTTCCCGCTCCTACAATGAGCAGTTCTTC. Full variable domain (remainder filled in from reference TRBV19 and TRBJ2-1): DGGITQSPKYLFRKEGQNVTLSCEQNLNHDAMYWYRQDPGQGLRLIYYSQIVNDFQKGDIAEGYSVSREKKESFPLTVTSAQKNPTAFYLCASSISSRSYNEQFFGPGTRLTVL.